Listed below are T cell receptor beta chains from one sample, sequenced in a study of control samples from healthy donors and cancer patients. Sequencing was performed with immunoSEQ multiplex PCR; in TCRdb, only in-frame clones are kept and a portion is missing. The profile shows under 150,000 clones, about 92% of them singletons. Sequencing was done on a sample of PBMCs. All receptors derive from a middle-aged man with head and neck cancer. Each CDR3 is given with its conserved first and last residue. A D gene is named only where the DNA matches it firmly.

j_gene: TRBJ2-5; v_gene: TRBV28; d_gene: TRBD1; CDR3nt: TGTGCCAGCAGTTTTCCCCAGACAGGGTCACAAGAGACCCAGTACTTC; CDR3aa: CASSFPQTGSQETQYF
j_gene: TRBJ2-7; v_gene: TRBV7-2; d_gene: TRBD1; CDR3nt: TGTGCCAGCAGCCTTACCATGACAGGGGGCTACGAGCAGTACTTC; CDR3aa: CASSLTMTGGYEQYF
j_gene: TRBJ1-6; v_gene: TRBV5-1; d_gene: -; CDR3nt: TGCGCCAGCAGCCTGTGGGATTACTCGAGAAGTAATTCACCCCTCCACTTT; CDR3aa: CASSLWDYSRSNSPLHF
j_gene: TRBJ2-5; v_gene: TRBV4-3; d_gene: -; CDR3nt: TGCGCCAGCAGCCAAGATCGGTCGGGGATAGAGACCCAGTACTTC; CDR3aa: CASSQDRSGIETQYF
j_gene: TRBJ2-7; v_gene: TRBV20-1; d_gene: TRBD2; CDR3nt: TGCAGTGCTGAGCGGGACTACGAGCAGTACTTC; CDR3aa: CSAERDYEQYF
j_gene: TRBJ2-7; v_gene: TRBV21-1; d_gene: -; CDR3nt: TGTGCCAGCAGCAAAGGAGGGGGGACTCCCTATTACGAGCAGTACTTC; CDR3aa: CASSKGGGTPYYEQYF
j_gene: TRBJ2-3; v_gene: TRBV29-1; d_gene: TRBD2; CDR3nt: TGCAGCGTTCGGAAAGGGGGGACTAGCGGTGACACAGATACGCAGTATTTT; CDR3aa: CSVRKGGTSGDTDTQYF
j_gene: TRBJ2-1; v_gene: TRBV6-2/TRBV6-3; d_gene: -; CDR3nt: TGTGCCAGCAGTTACGAGAGCTCCTACAATGAGCAGTTCTTC; CDR3aa: CASSYESSYNEQFF
j_gene: TRBJ2-2; v_gene: TRBV4-2; d_gene: -; CDR3nt: TGTGCCAGCAGCCAAGATCCGGACAGCACCGGGGAGCTGTTTTTT; CDR3aa: CASSQDPDSTGELFF
j_gene: TRBJ1-1; v_gene: TRBV6-5; d_gene: TRBD1; CDR3nt: TGTGCCAGCAGTATGGACAGGGTCACTGAAGCTTTCTTT; CDR3aa: CASSMDRVTEAFF
j_gene: TRBJ1-4; v_gene: TRBV3-1/TRBV3-2; d_gene: TRBD1; CDR3nt: TGTGCCAGCAGTCCGGACAGGGGGCGCTTTCGTGAAAAACTGTTTTTT; CDR3aa: CASSPDRGRFREKLFF
j_gene: TRBJ2-7; v_gene: TRBV7-2; d_gene: -; CDR3nt: TGTGCCAGCAGCTTTAAAAGGGGGGCATACGAGCAGTACTTC; CDR3aa: CASSFKRGAYEQYF